Each of the 26 T cell receptor beta chains below was sequenced from the same sample in a study of T-cell reconstitution after alpha-beta-depleted transplantation in children. During its preparation, the TCRbeta library received unique molecular identifiers. TCRdb re-analysed the PCR reads in MiXCR, keeping a single row per CDR3 protein. This sample has 300,000 to 400,000 distinct CDR3 sequences, with about 17% found just once. Source: PBMCs, mostly from graft donor cells, taken 360 days after TCRalphabeta/CD19-depleted stem cell transplant. The receptors originated from a male patient between 2 and 10 years old who had a stem cell transplant for acute lymphoblastic leukemia, so the T cells may come from the graft donor.

In its sample, this clonotype was seen a few times. This sequence joins TRBV6-2 or TRBV6-3 and TRBJ2-7, with a possible D match to TRBD2 (6 bases). The CDR3 length is 13 residues. The germline CDR1 and CDR2 sequences are MNHEY and SVGEGT. With 4 bases removed from V and 3 bases from J, the gap between germline ends came to 10 bases. The DNA for the CDR3 is TGTGCCAGCAGTTCCACTAGCAGCTACGAGCAGTACTTC. Its protein is CASSSTSSYEQYF.

The chain links TRBV28 to TRBJ2-7, with D hard to call. The germline V gene encodes CDR1 MDHEN and CDR2 SYDVKM. Trimming cost V 3 bases and J 6 bases, with 6 bases left between them. The CDR3 is made up of 11 amino acids. CDR3 in DNA: TGTGCCAGCAGTTTTCCCTCCGAGCAGTACTTC. Protein sequence: CASSFPSEQYF.

This clonotype occurred a few times. The rearrangement links TRBV20-1 to TRBJ2-3; TRBD2 aligns across 7 bases. This CDR3 has 13 amino acids. Per germline, CDR1 DFQATT and CDR2 SNEGSKA (reference sequence). The trim removed 4 bases at V and 5 bases at J, leaving 6 bases unmatched. The CDR3 here is CSAMGGAGDTQYF. Here the CDR3 DNA reads TGCAGTGCTATGGGAGGGGCGGGAGATACGCAGTATTTT.

The sample holds many counts of this clonotype. This sequence joins TRBV5-1 and TRBJ2-5; D not certain. Trimming left V 0 bases short and J 2 bases short, with 8 bases between. Germline-derived CDR1 and CDR2 are SGHRS and YFSETQ. This CDR3 has 14 residues. The CDR3 protein is CASSLVGRQETQYF. The CDR3 DNA is TGCGCCAGCAGCTTGGTGGGCAGACAAGAGACCCAGTACTTC. The full variable domain, with the rest looked up from reference TRBV5-1 and TRBJ2-5, is KAGVTQTPRYLIKTRGQQVTLSCSPISGHRSVSWYQQTPGQGLQFLFEYFSETQRNKGNFPGRFSGRQFSNSRSEMNVSTLELGDSALYLCASSLVGRQETQYFGPGTRLLVL.

Only a few counts were recorded for this clonotype. The gene calls are TRBV4-1 and TRBJ2-7, with 7 bases that match TRBD2. Germline V lookup: CDR1 MGHRA, CDR2 YSYEKL. J was trimmed by 2 bases and V by 1 base; bases with no gene match: 5. CDR3 length: 15 residues. CDR3 nucleotides: TGCGCCAGCAGCCAAGTCCAAGGGAGGGCCTACGAGCAGTACTTC. Translation: CASSQVQGRAYEQYF.

This clonotype occurred a few times. The rearrangement joins TRBV29-1 to TRBJ2-5; 7 bases match TRBD2. The V segment lost 0 bases and the J segment 3 bases; nucleotides outside the gene matches: 10. The germline CDR1 and CDR2 sequences are SQVTM and ANQGSEA. This CDR3 comprises 16 residues. The CDR3 DNA reads TGCAGCGTTGAAGATCTTATCCGGACTAGTAAAGAGACCCAGTACTTC. Residues: CSVEDLIRTSKETQYF.

The chain links TRBV14 to TRBJ2-7; D is perhaps TRBD1 (5 bases). Trimming took 1 base from V and 2 from J, leaving 12 bases between them. This CDR3 has 15 residues. CDR1 is SGHDN and CDR2 is FVKESK in the germline V gene. In DNA form, the CDR3 reads TGTGCCAGCAGCCAAGGAAGGGGCGGCACCTACGAGCAGTACTTC. Its protein product is CASSQGRGGTYEQYF.

CDR3 DNA: TGTGCCAGCTCATTTAGAGGACAGCATCTCTACGAGCAGTACTTC. It is translated as CASSFRGQHLYEQYF. The chain combines TRBV18 with TRBJ2-7; weak D call: TRBD1 (6 bases). CDR1 and CDR2 (germline): KGHSH, LQKENI. The CDR3 is made up of 15 amino acids. V was trimmed by 5 bases and J by 3 bases, leaving 17 bases between them. Together with reference TRBV18 and TRBJ2-7, the CDR3 gives the full variable domain: NAGVMQNPRHLVRRRGQEARLRCSPMKGHSHVYWYRQLPEEGLKFMVYLQKENIIDESGMPKERFSAEFPKEGPSILRIQQVVRGDSAAYFCASSFRGQHLYEQYFGPGTRLTVT.

CDR3 DNA sequence: TGCGCCAGCAGCCTCCTCCCTGGGACTAGCGGGAGTAACGAGCAGTACTTC. Residues: CASSLLPGTSGSNEQYF. The chain joins TRBV4-3 to TRBJ2-7, with 14 bases fitting TRBD2. The CDR3 spans 17 residues. CDR1 is LGHNA, CDR2 YSLEER, per germline. J gave up 5 bases and V 4 bases, and 10 bases lay outside the gene matches.

In the case of this clonotype: This sequence may be a read error, since a much larger clone differs from it by one base. The rearrangement uses TRBV5-4 and TRBJ2-5, with 8 bases that match TRBD1. V lost 4 bases and J lost 3; bases outside the gene matches: 2. Germline assignment: CDR1 SGHNT and CDR2 YYREEE (reference sequence). The CDR3 length is 13 residues. CDR3 region: CASSMTGEETQYF. As DNA, the CDR3 is TGTGCCAGCAGCATGACAGGGGAAGAGACCCAGTACTTC.

The CDR3 reads CASRPGQGAVEQYF. In DNA form, the CDR3 reads TGCGCCAGCAGACCGGGACAGGGGGCGGTCGAGCAGTACTTC. The chain uses TRBV4-3 and TRBJ2-7; 12 positions agree with TRBD1. V trimming: 6 bases; J trimming: 6 bases; junction bases outside the gene matches: 6. This CDR3 has 14 residues. The germline CDR1 and CDR2 sequences are LGHNA and YSLEER.

This clonotype was seen a few times. This chain joins TRBV6-5 and TRBJ2-2; TRBD1 is a possible D gene (5 bases). Between the trimmed V and J ends, which lost 6 bases and 1 base, there was a span of 12 bases. This CDR3 is 15 amino acids long. Germline V gene sequence: CDR1 MNHEY, CDR2 SVGAGI. The CDR3 spells CASSPGHENTGELFF. The CDR3 nucleotides are TGTGCCAGCAGCCCCGGACACGAGAACACCGGGGAGCTGTTTTTT.

This clonotype was counted a few times. The V call is TRBV5-1, the J call TRBJ2-1; 10 bases line up with TRBD2. Germline CDR1 SGHRS, CDR2 YFSETQ. CDR3 length: 17 amino acids. V trimming: 6 bases; J trimming: 4 bases; junction bases outside the gene matches: 13. CDR3 nucleotides: TGCGCCAGCACCAAGCCCTTTCTAGCGGGAGAATACAATGAGCAGTTCTTC. Its protein is CASTKPFLAGEYNEQFF.

This clonotype was picked up a small number of times. V and J are TRBV9 and TRBJ1-1, with 8 bases identical to TRBD1. After removal of 3 bases from V and 4 bases from J, the junction contained 8 bases not matched to a gene. This CDR3 region has 15 residues. From germline, CDR1 is SGDLS and CDR2 YYNGEE. The CDR3 DNA follows: TGTGCCAGCAGCGCCGGAGGACAGGGTGGCACTGAAGCTTTCTTT. Protein product: CASSAGGQGGTEAFF.

The chain is built from TRBV29-1 and TRBJ2-7; 8 bases are a match to TRBD1. The V segment lost 6 bases and the J segment 2 bases; nucleotides outside the gene matches: 6. The CDR3 contains 13 residues. Germline assignment: CDR1 SQVTM and CDR2 ANQGSEA. CDR3 DNA: TGCAGCGTGGTCGGGGGACAGGCCTACGAGCAGTACTTC. This codes for CSVVGGQAYEQYF.

The chain links TRBV4-3 to TRBJ2-5; D remains unclear. V dropped 0 bases and J dropped 1 base, with 18 bases sitting between them. Germline loops: CDR1 LGHNA, CDR2 YSLEER. The CDR3 loop spans 18 amino acids. Written as DNA, the CDR3 is TGCGCCAGCAGCCAAGATCAGTGGGGTAGCAGCCTCCAAGAGACCCAGTACTTC. Translating gives CASSQDQWGSSLQETQYF.

This clonotype was detected a few times. The gene calls are TRBV6-2 or TRBV6-3 and TRBJ2-1; D possibly matches TRBD1 or TRBD2 (6 bases each). Trimming removed 6 bases at V and 0 bases at J, with 21 bases between. Germline CDR1 is MNHEY and CDR2 is SVGEGT. The CDR3 is 18 amino acids. CDR3 sequence (DNA): TGTGCCAGCAGCCTGGACTACAGGGCCCAGAGCTCCTACAATGAGCAGTTCTTC. Translated: CASSLDYRAQSSYNEQFF.

The chain carries TRBV11-2 and TRBJ2-7, with TRBD2 matching 10 bases. Germline lookup yields CDR1 SGHAT and CDR2 FQNNGV. This CDR3 has 19 amino acids. V was pared by 0 bases and J by 0 bases, with 11 bases of the junction left unmatched. CDR3 bases: TGTGCCAGCAGCTTAGAGCGGCCGGGACTAGCGCTCCGCTCCTACGAGCAGTACTTC. As protein: CASSLERPGLALRSYEQYF.

This clonotype showed up many times. The rearrangement uses TRBV5-1 and TRBJ2-3; tentatively, D is TRBD2 (6 bases). Germline CDR1 and CDR2: SGHRS and YFSETQ. Trimming cost V 0 bases and J 8 bases, with 13 bases left between them. The CDR3 covers 14 residues. CDR3 sequence reads: CASSLESGRPTQYF. The CDR3 nucleotides read TGCGCCAGCAGCTTGGAGTCAGGGAGGCCTACGCAGTATTTT. The full variable domain, with the rest looked up from reference TRBV5-1 and TRBJ2-3, is KAGVTQTPRYLIKTRGQQVTLSCSPISGHRSVSWYQQTPGQGLQFLFEYFSETQRNKGNFPGRFSGRQFSNSRSEMNVSTLELGDSALYLCASSLESGRPTQYFGPGTRLTVL.

This clonotype has just a few counts. The V call is TRBV5-1, the J call TRBJ2-1, with 9 bases aligning to TRBD2. The CDR3 covers 16 residues. V gave up 2 bases and J gave up 2 bases; unmatched junction bases: 5. CDR1 and CDR2 (germline): SGHRS, YFSETQ. The DNA of the CDR3 is TGCGCCAGCAGCTTAGAGGGACTAGCACCCTACAATGAGCAGTTCTTC. This sequence encodes CASSLEGLAPYNEQFF.

The chain joins TRBV6-1 to TRBJ2-5; no firm D call. The V and J ends lost 6 bases and 0 bases respectively, with 11 bases between them. CDR1 and CDR2 from the germline V gene are MNHNS and SASEGT. The CDR3 is made up of 14 amino acids. The CDR3 spells CASRGSANQETQYF. DNA for the CDR3: TGTGCCAGCAGGGGTTCGGCGAACCAAGAGACCCAGTACTTC.

The CDR3 DNA reads as TGTGCCAGCAGTCGCCCCCTTGGAGGGGGCTACGAGCAGTACTTC. It specifies CASSRPLGGGYEQYF. The chain carries TRBV6-2 or TRBV6-3 and TRBJ2-7; D tentatively reads TRBD1 or TRBD2 (6 bases each). The CDR3 length is 15 residues. Per germline, CDR1 MNHEY and CDR2 SVGEGT. V shed 5 bases and J shed 3 bases, with 17 bases lying between them.

There are a few counts of this clonotype. An end of the junction does not agree with germline; a read error may underlie this. This chain connects TRBV4-2 to TRBJ1-1; tentatively, D is TRBD1 (6 bases). The germline V gene has CDR1 LGHNA and CDR2 YNFKEQ. CDR3 size: 13 residues. The DNA for the CDR3 is TGTGCCAGCAGCCCTACAACCCAAAACACAGGGCTCTTT. Translated: CASSPTTQNTGLF.

This clonotype was counted ten times or more. The chain is built from TRBV7-2 and TRBJ2-2; D is ambiguous. CDR3 length: 13 amino acids. From germline, CDR1 is SGHTA and CDR2 FQGNSA. Trimming pared 3 bases from V and 5 bases from J, leaving 7 bases between. The CDR3 sequence: CASSLSRTGELFF. The DNA for the CDR3 is TGTGCCAGCAGCTTGTCAAGAACCGGGGAGCTGTTTTTT.

In its sample, this clonotype was seen once. This rearrangement joins TRBV12-3 or TRBV12-4 to TRBJ2-5; 9 nucleotides agree with TRBD1. The V gene end was trimmed by 1 base and the J gene end by 0 bases; junction bases not matched to a gene: 0. This CDR3 is built from 15 residues. CDR3 protein: CASSLGTGDQETQYF. The CDR3 DNA is TGTGCCAGCAGTTTAGGGACAGGGGACCAAGAGACCCAGTACTTC.

The table lists this clonotype with a few counts. This rearrangement joins TRBV6-5 to TRBJ2-3, with D perhaps TRBD1 or TRBD2 (5 bases each). CDR3 length: 13 residues. Trimming removed 2 bases from V and 6 bases from J, with 9 bases in between. Germline V gives CDR1 MNHEY, CDR2 SVGAGI. The CDR3 sequence: CASSYLGADTQYF. The CDR3 DNA follows: TGTGCCAGCAGTTACCTCGGGGCGGATACGCAGTATTTT.